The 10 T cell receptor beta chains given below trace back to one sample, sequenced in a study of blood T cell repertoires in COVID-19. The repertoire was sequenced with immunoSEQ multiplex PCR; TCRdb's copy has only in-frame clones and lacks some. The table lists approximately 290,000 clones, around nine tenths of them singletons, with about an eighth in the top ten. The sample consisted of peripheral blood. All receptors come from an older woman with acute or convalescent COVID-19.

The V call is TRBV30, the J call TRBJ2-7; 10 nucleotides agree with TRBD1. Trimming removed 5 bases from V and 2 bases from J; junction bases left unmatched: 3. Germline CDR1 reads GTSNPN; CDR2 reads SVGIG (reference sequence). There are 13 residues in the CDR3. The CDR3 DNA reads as TGTGCCTGGGGGACAGGGGCGACCTACGAGCAGTACTTC. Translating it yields CAWGTGATYEQYF.

DNA of the CDR3: TGTGCCAGCAGCTCCAGATCGGGACTAGCGGGAACCTACGAGCAGTACTTC. Residues: CASSSRSGLAGTYEQYF. The chain joins TRBV7-2 to TRBJ2-7; TRBD2 matches at 13 bases. Trimming at V came to 4 bases and at J to 2 bases, leaving 8 bases not matched to a gene. CDR3 length: 17 amino acids. From germline, CDR1 is SGHTA and CDR2 FQGNSA.

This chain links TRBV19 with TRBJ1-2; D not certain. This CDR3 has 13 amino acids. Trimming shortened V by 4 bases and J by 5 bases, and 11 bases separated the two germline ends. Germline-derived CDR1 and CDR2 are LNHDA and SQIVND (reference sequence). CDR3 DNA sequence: TGTGCCAGTAGTAAGAGCGGGTGGTATGGCTACACCTTC. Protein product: CASSKSGWYGYTF.

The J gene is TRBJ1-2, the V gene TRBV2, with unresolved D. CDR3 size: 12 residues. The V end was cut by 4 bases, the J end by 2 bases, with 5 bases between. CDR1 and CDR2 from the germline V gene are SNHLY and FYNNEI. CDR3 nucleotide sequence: TGTGCCAGCAGTGCGGGGAACTATGGCTACACCTTC. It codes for CASSAGNYGYTF.

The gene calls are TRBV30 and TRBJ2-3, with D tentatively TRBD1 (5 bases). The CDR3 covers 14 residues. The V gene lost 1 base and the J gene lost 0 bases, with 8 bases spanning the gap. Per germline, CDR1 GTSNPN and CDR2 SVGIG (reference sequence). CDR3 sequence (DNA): TGTGCCTGGAGTGGGGCAGGGAGCACAGATACGCAGTATTTT. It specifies CAWSGAGSTDTQYF.

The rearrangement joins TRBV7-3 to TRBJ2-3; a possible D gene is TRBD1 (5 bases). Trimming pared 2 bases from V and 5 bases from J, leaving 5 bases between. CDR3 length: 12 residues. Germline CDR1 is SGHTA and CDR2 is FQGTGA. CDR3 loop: CASSLQGDTQYF. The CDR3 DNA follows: TGTGCCAGCAGCTTACAGGGAGATACGCAGTATTTT.

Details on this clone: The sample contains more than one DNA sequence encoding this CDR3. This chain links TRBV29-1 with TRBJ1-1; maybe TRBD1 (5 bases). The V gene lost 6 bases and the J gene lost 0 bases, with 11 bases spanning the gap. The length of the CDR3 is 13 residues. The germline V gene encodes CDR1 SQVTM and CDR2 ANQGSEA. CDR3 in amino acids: CSVERGMNTEAFF. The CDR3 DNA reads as TGCAGCGTAGAGCGGGGCATGAACACTGAAGCTTTCTTT.

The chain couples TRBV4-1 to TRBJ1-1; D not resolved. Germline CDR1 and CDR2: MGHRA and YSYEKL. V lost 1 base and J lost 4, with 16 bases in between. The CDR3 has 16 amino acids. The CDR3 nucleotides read TGCGCCAGCAGCCAAGGTTTCGCGGGTTTGGGCACTGAAGCTTTCTTT. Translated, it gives CASSQGFAGLGTEAFF.

The CDR3 coding sequence is TGTGCCAGCAGCGTACGAGGAGATACGCAGTATTTT. Its protein is CASSVRGDTQYF. The chain has TRBV7-2 and TRBJ2-3; D is undetermined. CDR1 and CDR2 from the germline V gene are SGHTA and FQGNSA. Trimming shortened V by 5 bases and J by 5 bases, and 8 bases separated the two germline ends. This CDR3 has 12 amino acids.

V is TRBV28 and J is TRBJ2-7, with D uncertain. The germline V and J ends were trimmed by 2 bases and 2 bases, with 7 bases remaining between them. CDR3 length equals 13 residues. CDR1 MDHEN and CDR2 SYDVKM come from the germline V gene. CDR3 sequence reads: CASSLQNPYEQYF. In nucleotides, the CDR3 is TGTGCCAGCAGTTTACAGAACCCCTACGAGCAGTACTTC. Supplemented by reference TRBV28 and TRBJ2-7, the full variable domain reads DVKVTQSSRYLVKRTGEKVFLECVQDMDHENMFWYRQDPGLGLRLIYFSYDVKMKEKGDIPEGYSVSREKKERFSLILESASTNQTSMYLCASSLQNPYEQYFGPGTRLTVT.